A single sample gave rise to the 3 T cell receptor beta chains below, sequenced in a study of beta chain features in type 1 diabetes. Expressed TCRB transcripts were sequenced because the entire RNA isolate underwent reverse transcription. Generated by immunoSEQ multiplex PCR, the TCRdb table keeps only in-frame clones and is missing some. The sample lists some 150,000 clones, roughly 53% occurring once. Material: Tregs from blood. The receptor set was obtained from a young man in good health.

This chain connects TRBV18 to TRBJ2-4, with TRBD1 identical over 8 bases. Germline V gene sequence: CDR1 KGHSH, CDR2 LQKENI. This CDR3 has 17 amino acids. The V segment lost 3 bases and the J segment 6 bases; nucleotides outside the gene matches: 13. The CDR3 is CASSPPFIGQGPNIQYF. CDR3 sequence (DNA): TGTGCCAGCTCACCCCCCTTTATAGGACAGGGTCCAAACATTCAGTACTTC.

The rearrangement uses TRBV5-6 and TRBJ2-3; D remains unclear. The V gene's germline CDR1 is SGHDT and CDR2 YYEEEE. Deletions cut 3 bases from V and 4 bases from J, with 3 bases between. The CDR3 covers 11 residues. CDR3 residues: CASSSADTQYF. The CDR3 DNA sequence: TGTGCCAGCAGCTCGGCAGATACGCAGTATTTT.

The rearrangement uses TRBV5-4 and TRBJ1-1; D might be TRBD1 (5 bases). The CDR3 runs 16 residues. Trimming took off 4 bases at V and 0 bases at J, with 16 bases between the two ends. CDR1 is SGHNT and CDR2 is YYREEE in the germline V gene (reference sequence). CDR3 sequence (DNA): TGTGCCAGCAGCCCAAGCCCGAGACAGTTGAACACTGAAGCTTTCTTT. This translates into CASSPSPRQLNTEAFF.